This T cell receptor (beta chain) originates from a study of cytomegalovirus exposure and HLA in healthy donors. Regarding the study as a whole: There were 150 to 200 TCR beta chains listed as cytomegalovirus-associated. The tendency of first-cohort TCR clusters to co-occur in the 130 or so validation repertoires was identified by a subsequent analysis.

Only in-frame clones appear in the TCRdb table, and some are missing; sequencing was by immunoSEQ multiplex PCR. Among approximately 100,000 clones listed, around nine tenths were seen once. Separate from the 666-subject first cohort, the roughly 130-subject validation cohort was the one that the donors belonged to. This clone was recorded once. Its antigen is undetermined. The CDR3 spans 13 residues. This TCR was recovered from a woman aged 18-35 years in good health and CMV-seronegative. V and J are TRBV21-1 and TRBJ1-6; the table's D call of TRBD1 was not tested on the DNA. TRBV21-1 is termed a pseudogene. The material sequenced was PBMCs. CDR3 sequence: CATTGRYNSPLHF. The DNA of the CDR3 is TGTGCCACAACAGGACGGTATAATTCACCCCTCCACTTT.